This T cell receptor beta chain derives from a study of PD-L1 blockade in urothelial cancer. For the study at large: About nine tenths of the roughly 30 patients were men with bladder-origin urothelial cancer. Study results and limitations: Pretreatment peripheral blood TCR clonality that fell below the median predicted better survival among the patients studied.

This clone has only a few counts. The target antigen is unknown. Clones were sequenced by immunoSEQ multiplex PCR, and TCRdb holds only the in-frame ones, with some missing. This table has tens of thousands of clones, roughly four fifths appearing once. Trimming took 8 bases from V and 7 from J; bases not matched to a gene: 3. This CDR3 contains 13 residues. CDR1 and CDR2 from the germline V gene are SNHLY and FYNNEI. Time point given: pretreatment peripheral blood. The patients' disease, urothelial carcinoma, was locally advanced or metastatic. The TCR sequence derives from a man between 65 and 79 years old with urothelial cancer. Sequencing was performed on PBMCs, taken around atezolizumab (anti-PD-L1) treatment. This chain connects TRBV2 to TRBJ1-6, with 9 bases lining up with TRBD1. The CDR3 spells CASGTGTNSPLHF. CDR3 nucleotide sequence: TGTGCCAGCGGGACAGGGACAAATTCACCCCTCCACTTT.